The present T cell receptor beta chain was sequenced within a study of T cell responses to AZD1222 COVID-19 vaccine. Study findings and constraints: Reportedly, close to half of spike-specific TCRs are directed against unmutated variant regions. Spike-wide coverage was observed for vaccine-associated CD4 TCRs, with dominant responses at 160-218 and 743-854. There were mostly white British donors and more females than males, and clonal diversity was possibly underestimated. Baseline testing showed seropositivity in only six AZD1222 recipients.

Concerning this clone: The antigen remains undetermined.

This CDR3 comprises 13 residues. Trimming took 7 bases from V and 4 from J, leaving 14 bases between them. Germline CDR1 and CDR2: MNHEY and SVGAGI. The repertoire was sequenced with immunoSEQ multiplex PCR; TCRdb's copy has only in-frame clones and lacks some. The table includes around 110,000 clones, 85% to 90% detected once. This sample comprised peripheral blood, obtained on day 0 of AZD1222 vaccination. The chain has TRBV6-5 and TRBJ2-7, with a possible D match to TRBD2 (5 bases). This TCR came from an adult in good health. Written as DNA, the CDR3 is TGTGCCAGCAATCAGCGGCCCTGGTACGAGCAGTACTTC. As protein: CASNQRPWYEQYF.